Listed below are T cell receptor beta chains from one sample, sequenced in a study of chemoradiotherapy in HPV16-positive cancers. Clones were read by immunoSEQ multiplex PCR, and TCRdb kept only the in-frame ones, dropping some. The sample holds roughly 2,000 clones, around 80% seen once. The input for sequencing was tumor tissue, taken from a patient who underwent chemoradiotherapy. All receptors come from a human donor with HPV-associated anogenital cancer. Each CDR3 is given with its conserved first and last residue. Each record gives: D gene, J gene, clone size, V gene, CDR3 protein, CDR3 DNA. A D gene is named only where the DNA matches it firmly. Only part of the rows carry a size: once, few, many, or a class if the clone is expanded.

d_call: TRBD2
j_call: TRBJ2-1
clone_size: NA
v_call: TRBV6-5
cdr3_aa: CASSYSSGSYNEQFF
cdr3_nt: TGTGCCAGCAGTTACTCGAGCGGGAGCTACAATGAGCAGTTCTTC

d_call: TRBD2
j_call: TRBJ2-2
clone_size: NA
v_call: TRBV5-1
cdr3_aa: CASSAPGLASSAGELFF
cdr3_nt: TGCGCCAGCAGCGCCCCGGGACTAGCCTCGTCAGCGGGGGAGCTGTTTTTT

d_call: NA
j_call: TRBJ2-3
clone_size: few
v_call: TRBV7-9
cdr3_aa: CASSLGLSRVMADTQYF
cdr3_nt: TGTGCCAGCAGCTTAGGACTCTCCAGGGTCATGGCAGATACGCAGTATTTT

d_call: TRBD1
j_call: TRBJ1-4
clone_size: NA
v_call: TRBV27
cdr3_aa: CASSLRGPTGEKLFF
cdr3_nt: TGTGCCAGCAGCCTTAGGGGACCGACAGGGGAAAAACTGTTTTTT

d_call: NA
j_call: TRBJ2-7
clone_size: NA
v_call: TRBV4-1
cdr3_aa: CASSQEAAVPYEQYF
cdr3_nt: TGCGCCAGCAGCCAAGAGGCGGCAGTTCCCTACGAGCAGTACTTC

d_call: TRBD2
j_call: TRBJ2-2
clone_size: NA
v_call: TRBV6-1
cdr3_aa: CASSDGGSIPGELFF
cdr3_nt: TGTGCCAGCAGTGATGGCGGGAGCATCCCCGGGGAGCTGTTTTTT

d_call: TRBD1
j_call: TRBJ1-4
clone_size: NA
v_call: TRBV4-2
cdr3_aa: CASSQGPRPGGNEKLFF
cdr3_nt: TGTGCCAGCAGCCAAGGGCCAAGGCCAGGGGGAAATGAAAAACTGTTTTTT

d_call: TRBD1
j_call: TRBJ1-2
clone_size: NA
v_call: TRBV28
cdr3_aa: CASAKNTGVYGYTF
cdr3_nt: TGTGCCAGCGCCAAAAATACAGGGGTGTATGGCTACACCTTC

d_call: NA
j_call: TRBJ1-4
clone_size: NA
v_call: TRBV30
cdr3_aa: CAWGRGRRDEKLFF
cdr3_nt: TGTGCCTGGGGTCGAGGGAGGAGGGATGAAAAACTGTTTTTT

d_call: NA
j_call: TRBJ1-1
clone_size: NA
v_call: TRBV19
cdr3_aa: CASTLGGTEAFF
cdr3_nt: TGTGCCAGTACCCTCGGCGGCACTGAAGCTTTCTTT

d_call: NA
j_call: TRBJ1-1
clone_size: few
v_call: TRBV6-5
cdr3_aa: CASSLGSFNTEAFF
cdr3_nt: TGTGCCAGCAGTTTGGGCAGCTTCAACACTGAAGCTTTCTTT

d_call: NA
j_call: TRBJ2-7
clone_size: NA
v_call: TRBV19
cdr3_aa: CASSILSVDGVNEQYF
cdr3_nt: TGTGCCAGTAGTATTTTGTCGGTTGACGGGGTCAACGAGCAGTACTTC

d_call: TRBD2
j_call: TRBJ2-1
clone_size: once
v_call: TRBV5-5
cdr3_aa: CASSLLGSGRASGEQFF
cdr3_nt: TGTGCCAGCAGCCTCCTCGGTAGCGGGAGGGCCTCGGGTGAGCAGTTCTTC

d_call: NA
j_call: TRBJ2-3
clone_size: few
v_call: TRBV30
cdr3_aa: CACETAENTDTQYF
cdr3_nt: TGTGCCTGCGAGACGGCGGAGAACACAGATACGCAGTATTTT

d_call: NA
j_call: TRBJ1-3
clone_size: NA
v_call: TRBV18
cdr3_aa: CASSPASVRGSGNTIYF
cdr3_nt: TGTGCCAGCTCACCAGCCTCTGTCAGGGGATCTGGAAACACCATATATTTT

d_call: TRBD1
j_call: TRBJ1-1
clone_size: few
v_call: TRBV7-9
cdr3_aa: CASSFRQGVTEAFF
cdr3_nt: TGTGCCAGCAGCTTCCGACAGGGGGTCACTGAAGCTTTCTTT

d_call: TRBD1
j_call: TRBJ2-2
clone_size: NA
v_call: TRBV9
cdr3_aa: CASSGTQTGGGELFF
cdr3_nt: TGTGCCAGCAGCGGTACACAAACAGGGGGCGGGGAGCTGTTTTTT

d_call: NA
j_call: TRBJ2-3
clone_size: NA
v_call: TRBV11-2
cdr3_aa: CASSLQLPRTDTQYF
cdr3_nt: TGTGCCAGCAGCTTACAGCTCCCGCGCACAGATACGCAGTATTTT

d_call: NA
j_call: TRBJ1-5
clone_size: NA
v_call: TRBV21-1
cdr3_aa: CASSKGAGRERNQPQHF
cdr3_nt: TGTGCCAGCAGCAAAGGTGCTGGCAGGGAAAGGAATCAGCCCCAGCATTTT

d_call: NA
j_call: TRBJ1-5
clone_size: NA
v_call: TRBV7-9
cdr3_aa: CASSTSGYQPQHF
cdr3_nt: TGTGCCAGCAGCACCAGTGGTTATCAGCCCCAGCATTTT